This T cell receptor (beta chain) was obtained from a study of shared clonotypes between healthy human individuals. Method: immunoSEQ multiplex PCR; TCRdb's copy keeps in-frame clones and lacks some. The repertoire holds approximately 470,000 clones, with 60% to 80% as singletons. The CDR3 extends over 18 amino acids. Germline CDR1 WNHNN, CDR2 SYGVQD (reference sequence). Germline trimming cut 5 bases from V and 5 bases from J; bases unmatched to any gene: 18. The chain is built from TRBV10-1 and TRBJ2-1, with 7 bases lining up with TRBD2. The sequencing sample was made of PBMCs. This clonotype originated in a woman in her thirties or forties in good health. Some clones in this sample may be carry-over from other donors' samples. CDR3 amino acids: CASSSPFLRGLINNEQFF. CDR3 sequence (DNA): TGCGCCAGCAGTTCGCCCTTCCTGCGGGGGTTGATAAACAATGAGCAGTTCTTC.